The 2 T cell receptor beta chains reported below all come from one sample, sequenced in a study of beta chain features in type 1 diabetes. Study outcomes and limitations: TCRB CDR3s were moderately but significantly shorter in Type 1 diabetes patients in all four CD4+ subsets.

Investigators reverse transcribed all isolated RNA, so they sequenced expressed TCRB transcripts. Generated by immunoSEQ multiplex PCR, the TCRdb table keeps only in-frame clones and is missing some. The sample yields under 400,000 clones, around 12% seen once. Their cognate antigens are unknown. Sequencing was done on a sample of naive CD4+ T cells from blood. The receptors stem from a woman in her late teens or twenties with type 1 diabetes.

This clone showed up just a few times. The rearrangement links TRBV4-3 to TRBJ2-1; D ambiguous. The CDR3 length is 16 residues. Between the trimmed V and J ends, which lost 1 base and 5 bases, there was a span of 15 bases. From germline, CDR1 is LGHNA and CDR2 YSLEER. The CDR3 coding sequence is TGCGCCAGCAGCCAAGGACTGGAGCGCCGAAACAATGAGCAGTTCTTC. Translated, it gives CASSQGLERRNNEQFF.

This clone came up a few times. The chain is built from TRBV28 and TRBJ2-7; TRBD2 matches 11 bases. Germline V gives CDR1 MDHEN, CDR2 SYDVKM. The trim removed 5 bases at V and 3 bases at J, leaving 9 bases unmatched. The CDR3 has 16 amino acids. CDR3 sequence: CASSLSGTSGRYEQYF. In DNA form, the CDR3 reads TGTGCCAGCAGTCTCTCCGGGACTAGCGGACGCTACGAGCAGTACTTC.